Presented here are 29 T cell receptor beta chains from one specimen sequenced in a study of cytomegalovirus exposure and HLA in healthy donors listed by TCRdb under 2017. The library came from the immunoSEQ multiplex PCR assay. TCRdb limited this immuneACCESS table to in-frame rearrangements with V and J called. A share of clones is missing; checked studies link under half to unresolved V genes, and the rest is unexplained. The sample records about 88,000 clones, 84% of which are singletons. The top ten constitute about an eighth of the sample. What was sequenced was PBMCs. The receptors here all came from a woman aged 18-29 years in good health and CMV-seropositive.

The chain couples TRBV7-6 to TRBJ2-3; TRBD1 might be the D (5 bases). This CDR3 is built from 15 residues. With 0 bases removed from V and 0 bases from J, the gap between germline ends came to 7 bases. Germline lookup yields CDR1 SGHVS and CDR2 FNYEAQ. In DNA form, the CDR3 reads TGTGCCAGCAGCTTAGCGGGGCAGAGCACAGATACGCAGTATTTT. As protein: CASSLAGQSTDTQYF.

The gene calls are TRBV7-6 and TRBJ1-1; D not certain. In germline, CDR1 is SGHVS, CDR2 FNYEAQ. The CDR3 totals 18 residues. The ends were cut back, 2 bases at V and 1 base at J, with 20 bases in the middle. This CDR3 is CASSLQSQVLGGNTEAFF. CDR3 in DNA: TGTGCCAGCAGCTTACAAAGCCAGGTTCTAGGAGGGAACACTGAAGCTTTCTTT.

The V and J genes are TRBV11-2 and TRBJ1-6; maybe TRBD1 (5 bases). This CDR3 comprises 15 residues. V lost 4 bases, J lost 1 base, and 8 bases lay in between. From germline, CDR1 is SGHAT and CDR2 FQNNGV. DNA for the CDR3: TGTGCCAGCAGCTGGGGGGGATCCTATAATTCACCCCTCCACTTT. Its protein product is CASSWGGSYNSPLHF.

This chain uses TRBV5-1 with TRBJ2-3, with TRBD2 matching 7 bases. Germline V lookup: CDR1 SGHRS, CDR2 YFSETQ. With V trimmed by 4 bases and J by 10 bases, 12 bases remained unmatched. CDR3 length: 14 residues. The CDR3 DNA sequence: TGCGCCAGCAGCCCAAAGACTAGCCAGAGTGCGCAGTATTTT. Its translation is CASSPKTSQSAQYF.

The V and J genes are TRBV7-6 and TRBJ2-7, with D perhaps TRBD1 (6 bases). This CDR3 is 16 amino acids long. CDR1 and CDR2 from the germline V gene are SGHVS and FNYEAQ. With 5 bases removed from V and 3 bases from J, the gap between germline ends came to 20 bases. CDR3 in amino acids: CASSPSLGQGFYEQYF. CDR3 bases: TGTGCCAGCAGCCCTTCTCTGGGACAAGGATTCTACGAGCAGTACTTC. Drawing the rest from reference TRBV7-6 and TRBJ2-7, the complete variable domain is GAGVSQSPRYKVTKRGQDVALRCDPISGHVSLYWYRQALGQGPEFLTYFNYEAQQDKSGLPNDRFSAERPEGSISTLTIQRTEQRDSAMYRCASSPSLGQGFYEQYFGPGTRLTVT.

The chain is built from TRBV5-1 and TRBJ2-5; 10 bases align to TRBD2. Germline lookup yields CDR1 SGHRS and CDR2 YFSETQ. With V trimmed by 4 bases and J by 3 bases, 9 bases remained unmatched. The CDR3 consists of 16 residues. CDR3 sequence reads: CASSPGGSGGEETQYF. CDR3 bases: TGCGCCAGCAGCCCGGGGGGCAGCGGGGGGGAAGAGACCCAGTACTTC.

This chain links TRBV19 with TRBJ2-3, with 9 positions matching TRBD1. Germline CDR1 is LNHDA and CDR2 is SQIVND (reference sequence). With 5 bases clipped from V and 3 bases from J, the junction kept 15 bases outside the gene matches. The CDR3 totals 18 residues. The CDR3 region has the DNA TGTGCCAGTAGTGTAAGACTCCGGGACAGGGTTTCGACAGATACGCAGTATTTT. Translated, it gives CASSVRLRDRVSTDTQYF.

The chain employs TRBV5-6 and TRBJ1-5; D is possibly TRBD1 (6 bases). The CDR3 runs 16 residues. Germline CDR1 and CDR2: SGHDT and YYEEEE. The V and J ends lost 0 bases and 3 bases respectively, with 13 bases between them. CDR3 DNA sequence: TGTGCCAGCAGCTTGGGTTGGGGGCTGAACAATCAGCCCCAGCATTTT. Residues: CASSLGWGLNNQPQHF.

V gene TRBV2 combines with J gene TRBJ2-7; unclear D gene. Trimming shortened V by 6 bases and J by 2 bases, and 11 bases separated the two germline ends. Germline V gene lookup returns CDR1 SNHLY and CDR2 FYNNEI. This CDR3 has 13 amino acids. The CDR3, as DNA: TGTGCCAGCAGGTATACAGACGCCTACGAGCAGTACTTC. Translation gives CASRYTDAYEQYF.

The chain combines TRBV14 with TRBJ1-1, with 9 bases fitting TRBD1. The V gene end was trimmed by 0 bases and the J gene end by 13 bases; junction bases not matched to a gene: 12. Germline CDR1 is SGHDN and CDR2 is FVKESK. This CDR3 region has 15 residues. DNA for the CDR3: TGTGCCAGCAGCCAAGAAGTGCTCGGGCAGGGACAGGGTTTCTTT. This sequence encodes CASSQEVLGQGQGFF.

In DNA form, the CDR3 reads TGTGCCAGCATCCCGGTCGACGGAGTCGGGGACACTGAAGCTTTCTTT. Residues: CASIPVDGVGDTEAFF. The V gene is TRBV7-9, the J gene TRBJ1-1; D gene unclear. Trimming removed 7 bases from V and 3 bases from J, with 21 bases in between. The CDR3 extends over 16 amino acids. CDR1 and CDR2 from the germline V gene are SEHNR and FQNEAQ (reference sequence).

The chain employs TRBV2 and TRBJ1-5, with a possible D match to TRBD1 (6 bases). V was trimmed by 4 bases and J by 0 bases, leaving 13 bases between them. The CDR3 is 16 amino acids. CDR1 and CDR2 (germline): SNHLY, FYNNEI. The CDR3 coding sequence is TGTGCCAGCAGTGTCCTGACAGGAGATAGCAATCAGCCCCAGCATTTT. Protein: CASSVLTGDSNQPQHF.

The chain recombines TRBV30 with TRBJ1-1; 7 bases agree with TRBD1. V was pared by 6 bases and J by 1 base, with 5 bases of the junction left unmatched. Germline CDR1 is GTSNPN and CDR2 is SVGIG (reference sequence). The CDR3 contains 13 residues. CDR3: CACTGTANTEAFF. The CDR3 nucleotides are TGTGCCTGTACCGGGACAGCGAACACTGAAGCTTTCTTT.

This rearrangement joins TRBV6-5 to TRBJ1-2; 7 nucleotides line up with TRBD1. The ends lost 4 bases at V and 6 bases at J; junction bases unmatched: 5. Germline values: CDR1 MNHEY, CDR2 SVGAGI. This CDR3 spans 13 amino acids. CDR3 in DNA: TGTGCCAGCAGTTCCCCGACAGGGAATGGCTACACCTTC. This codes for CASSSPTGNGYTF.

The chain employs TRBV5-1 and TRBJ1-2; TRBD1 matches at 7 bases. J lost 5 bases, V lost 0 bases, and 4 bases had no gene match. This CDR3 comprises 14 residues. CDR1 and CDR2 (germline): SGHRS, YFSETQ. The CDR3 sequence is CASSLAHRGYGYTF. The CDR3 bases are TGCGCCAGCAGCTTGGCGCACAGGGGATATGGCTACACCTTC. The variable domain in full, completed from reference TRBV5-1 and TRBJ1-2, reads KAGVTQTPRYLIKTRGQQVTLSCSPISGHRSVSWYQQTPGQGLQFLFEYFSETQRNKGNFPGRFSGRQFSNSRSEMNVSTLELGDSALYLCASSLAHRGYGYTFGSGTRLTVV.

The chain employs TRBV6-1 and TRBJ1-5, with a weak D call TRBD1 (6 bases). The CDR3 has 13 amino acids. CDR1 is MNHNS, CDR2 SASEGT, per germline. Trimming stripped 7 bases from V and 5 bases from J, with 12 bases between. CDR3 protein: CASKAGVDQPQHF. As DNA, the CDR3 is TGTGCCAGCAAGGCAGGGGTCGATCAGCCCCAGCATTTT.

The chain carries TRBV7-2 and TRBJ2-3; 10 bases line up with TRBD2. The CDR3 covers 16 residues. Germline values: CDR1 SGHTA, CDR2 FQGNSA. With 1 base clipped from V and 3 bases from J, the junction kept 4 bases outside the gene matches. The CDR3 sequence: CASSLERGGGTDTQYF. The CDR3 DNA reads as TGTGCCAGCAGCTTAGAGCGGGGGGGCGGAACAGATACGCAGTATTTT.

The rearrangement joins TRBV15 to TRBJ2-5, with D uncertain. Germline assignment: CDR1 LNHNV and CDR2 YYDKDF (reference sequence). V was trimmed by 2 bases and J by 0 bases, leaving 10 bases between them. The CDR3 runs 15 residues. The CDR3 nucleotides read TGTGCCACCAGCAGAACTCACCGGGACCAAGAGACCCAGTACTTC. Translated: CATSRTHRDQETQYF.

The chain couples TRBV5-1 to TRBJ2-1; D gene uncertain. The germline V gene has CDR1 SGHRS and CDR2 YFSETQ. This CDR3 region has 13 residues. V shed 8 bases and J shed 8 bases, with 17 bases lying between them. The chain's CDR3 is CASRNRQVDEQFF. The CDR3 nucleotides are TGCGCCAGTCGAAACCGACAAGTCGATGAGCAGTTCTTC.

The chain carries TRBV4-1 and TRBJ2-3; 9 nucleotides agree with TRBD2. J lost 5 bases, V lost 6 bases, and 6 bases had no gene match. CDR1 is MGHRA, CDR2 YSYEKL, per germline. The CDR3 covers 14 residues. The CDR3 here is CASSSGGGGDTQYF. As DNA, the CDR3 is TGCGCCAGCAGTAGCGGGGGTGGCGGAGATACGCAGTATTTT.

This chain links TRBV11-3 with TRBJ1-6; D is perhaps TRBD1 (6 bases). The germline V gene has CDR1 SGHNT and CDR2 YENEEA. The CDR3 is 18 residues long. V dropped 5 bases and J dropped 5 bases, with 22 bases sitting between them. CDR3 sequence reads: CASSNTTKGQGNNSPLHF. The CDR3 DNA reads TGTGCCAGCAGCAATACGACAAAGGGGCAGGGGAATAATTCACCCCTCCACTTT.

The chain is built from TRBV9 and TRBJ2-3; 9 bases align to TRBD2. The length of the CDR3 is 17 residues. The germline CDR1 and CDR2 sequences are SGDLS and YYNGEE. V shed 0 bases and J 2 bases; nucleotides not matched to a gene: 7. The CDR3: CASSVEGLAGNTDTQYF. CDR3 in DNA: TGTGCCAGCAGCGTAGAGGGGCTAGCGGGGAACACAGATACGCAGTATTTT.

This chain links TRBV28 with TRBJ1-5; weak D call: TRBD1 (6 bases). The CDR3 is 16 amino acids. CDR1 and CDR2 from the germline V gene are MDHEN and SYDVKM. Trimming removed 5 bases from V and 0 bases from J, with 14 bases in between. The DNA for the CDR3 is TGTGCCAGCAGTCTATTGACAGGCTATAGCAATCAGCCCCAGCATTTT. Translating gives CASSLLTGYSNQPQHF. The entire variable domain, with the rest obtained from reference TRBV28 and TRBJ1-5, is as follows: DVKVTQSSRYLVKRTGEKVFLECVQDMDHENMFWYRQDPGLGLRLIYFSYDVKMKEKGDIPEGYSVSREKKERFSLILESASTNQTSMYLCASSLLTGYSNQPQHFGDGTRLSIL.

In this sample, this clone turned up a few times. The chain is built from TRBV28 and TRBJ1-6, with unresolved D. The germline V gene encodes CDR1 MDHEN and CDR2 SYDVKM. Trimming cost V 3 bases and J 12 bases, with 15 bases left between them. This CDR3 is 14 amino acids long. The CDR3, as DNA: TGTGCCAGCAGTTTCCGAGGGCAGAACCTACCCCTCCACTTT. As protein: CASSFRGQNLPLHF.

The V gene is TRBV6-1, the J gene TRBJ1-3, with no clear D. Trimming removed 3 bases from V and 4 bases from J, with 13 bases in between. CDR1 is MNHNS, CDR2 SASEGT, per germline. The CDR3 runs to 15 residues. CDR3 loop: CASSEAAELGNTIYF. The DNA of the CDR3 is TGTGCCAGCAGTGAGGCGGCAGAACTAGGAAACACCATATATTTT.

The chain is built from TRBV4-2 and TRBJ2-1; 9 bases match TRBD2. The length of the CDR3 is 16 residues. Germline CDR1 is LGHNA and CDR2 is YNFKEQ. V lost 0 bases to trimming and J lost 7 bases; unmatched junction nucleotides: 7. The CDR3 here is CASSQEGRGGINEQFF. CDR3 nucleotides: TGTGCCAGCAGCCAAGAGGGGCGGGGGGGAATTAATGAGCAGTTCTTC.

The rearrangement joins TRBV9 to TRBJ1-2; no firm D call. Per germline, CDR1 SGDLS and CDR2 YYNGEE. Trimming removed 4 bases from V and 4 bases from J, with 14 bases in between. This CDR3 is built from 14 residues. The CDR3, as DNA: TGTGCCAGCAGCCTAGACGGGAGTGGCTATGGCTACACCTTC. Translation: CASSLDGSGYGYTF.

The rearrangement uses TRBV28 and TRBJ2-3; D is perhaps TRBD1 (5 bases). With 7 bases removed from V and 5 bases from J, the gap between germline ends came to 13 bases. Germline V lookup: CDR1 MDHEN, CDR2 SYDVKM. The CDR3 runs to 13 residues. CDR3 protein: CASKGVWGDTQYF. In nucleotides, the CDR3 is TGTGCCAGCAAAGGGGTATGGGGAGATACGCAGTATTTT.

The rearrangement uses TRBV27 and TRBJ2-3; TRBD2 matches 10 bases. V shed 6 bases and J 1 base; nucleotides not matched to a gene: 10. Germline lookup yields CDR1 MNHEY and CDR2 SMNVEV (reference sequence). The CDR3 runs 17 residues. CDR3 DNA sequence: TGTGCCAGCAGAATACTAGCGGGGAGGGGTCGCACAGATACGCAGTATTTT. It yields the protein CASRILAGRGRTDTQYF.